Presented here are 18 T cell receptor beta chains from one specimen sequenced in a study of shared clonotypes between healthy human individuals. Some clones are missing from TCRdb's copy, which holds only in-frame ones; the method was immunoSEQ multiplex PCR. The sample shows 2 million or so clones, about 94% of them seen only once. Naive CD8 isolation took CD45RO-negative cells positively selected for CCR7 and excluded terminally differentiated effector memory CD45RA+ cells. Sequenced: naive CD8+ T cells sorted from blood. These TCRs come from a young man in good health.

The chain carries TRBV9 and TRBJ1-1; TRBD1 matches 7 bases. Germline V CDR1 and CDR2: SGDLS, YYNGEE. The CDR3 sequence is 15 residues long. V was pared by 1 base and J by 8 bases, with 11 bases of the junction left unmatched. The CDR3 reads CASSVWTGNKAEAFF. The CDR3, as DNA: TGTGCCAGCAGCGTATGGACAGGCAACAAAGCAGAAGCTTTCTTT.

Concerning this clone: The sample carries other DNA sequences with the same CDR3. The chain has TRBV7-9 and TRBJ2-1; D may be TRBD2 (6 bases). V lost 0 bases and J 3 bases, leaving 6 bases between the germline ends. CDR3 length: 14 residues. Per germline, CDR1 SEHNR and CDR2 FQNEAQ (reference sequence). The CDR3, as DNA: TGTGCCAGCAGCTTAGCGGGAGGCTACAATGAGCAGTTCTTC. Its protein is CASSLAGGYNEQFF.

V usage is TRBV4-1 and J usage is TRBJ1-5, with D uncertain. Deletions cut 1 base from V and 2 bases from J, with 9 bases between. From germline, CDR1 is MGHRA and CDR2 YSYEKL. This CDR3 comprises 15 residues. CDR3 in DNA: TGCGCCAGCAGCCAAGTGTCGGAGGGCAATCAGCCCCAGCATTTT. It specifies CASSQVSEGNQPQHF.

The chain uses TRBV5-5 and TRBJ2-2; 9 bases map to TRBD2. With V trimmed by 0 bases and J by 3 bases, 6 bases remained unmatched. Germline V CDR1 and CDR2: SGHKS, YYEKEE (reference sequence). This CDR3 has 17 residues. CDR3 in amino acids: CASSLEVAGADTGELFF. The DNA for the CDR3 is TGTGCCAGCAGCTTGGAGGTAGCGGGAGCGGACACCGGGGAGCTGTTTTTT.

The J gene is TRBJ2-3, the V gene TRBV19; D is ambiguous. The V and J ends lost 4 bases and 1 base respectively, with 12 bases between them. This CDR3 region has 15 residues. Germline lookup yields CDR1 LNHDA and CDR2 SQIVND (reference sequence). The CDR3 nucleotides read TGTGCCAGTAGTACCTACTGGGTTGGCACAGATACGCAGTATTTT. Protein sequence: CASSTYWVGTDTQYF.

The chain is built from TRBV7-9 and TRBJ2-1; a possible D gene is TRBD1 (5 bases). Germline assignment: CDR1 SEHNR and CDR2 FQNEAQ (reference sequence). V was clipped by 5 bases and J by 5 bases, with 19 bases between them. CDR3 length: 16 residues. CDR3 in amino acids: CASSGAATGLNNEQFF. CDR3 bases: TGTGCCAGCAGCGGGGCGGCGACCGGATTAAACAATGAGCAGTTCTTC.

The rearrangement links TRBV30 to TRBJ2-7; TRBD2 aligns across 9 bases. CDR3 length: 18 amino acids. After removal of 0 bases from V and 4 bases from J, the junction contained 16 bases not matched to a gene. The germline V gene has CDR1 GTSNPN and CDR2 SVGIG (reference sequence). The CDR3 protein is CAWSVSGTVAGDGYEQYF. Here the CDR3 DNA reads TGTGCCTGGAGTGTATCTGGAACGGTAGCGGGAGACGGTTACGAGCAGTACTTC.

The rearrangement joins TRBV5-1 to TRBJ2-2; D not resolved. V dropped 2 bases and J dropped 7 bases, with 6 bases sitting between them. Germline V CDR1 and CDR2: SGHRS, YFSETQ. The CDR3 extends over 12 amino acids. In DNA, the CDR3 is TGCGCCAGCAGCTTAACCGGCGGGGAGCTGTTTTTT. Translation: CASSLTGGELFF.

The CDR3: CASSQGWGYGELFF. The CDR3 bases are TGCGCCAGCAGCCAAGGGTGGGGGTACGGGGAGCTGTTTTTT. The chain is built from TRBV4-1 and TRBJ2-2; D possibly uses TRBD1 or TRBD2 (5 bases each). V gave up 1 base and J gave up 7 bases, with 10 bases separating them. The CDR3 contains 14 residues. Germline V gene lookup returns CDR1 MGHRA and CDR2 YSYEKL.

The chain couples TRBV9 to TRBJ2-7, with D possibly matching TRBD2 (6 bases). The CDR3 has 15 amino acids. Germline-derived CDR1 and CDR2 are SGDLS and YYNGEE. The V end lost 3 bases, the J end lost 3 bases, and 16 bases lay between the germline ends. The CDR3 reads CASSASPGDSYEQYF. CDR3 in DNA: TGTGCCAGCAGCGCCTCCCCGGGGGATAGCTACGAGCAGTACTTC. The variable domain in full, completed from reference TRBV9 and TRBJ2-7, reads DSGVTQTPKHLITATGQRVTLRCSPRSGDLSVYWYQQSLDQGLQFLIQYYNGEERAKGNILERFSAQQFPDLHSELNLSSLELGDSALYFCASSASPGDSYEQYFGPGTRLTVT.

A few counts support this clone. This specimen includes other DNA sequences encoding the same CDR3. This chain uses TRBV30 with TRBJ1-2; a possible D gene is TRBD1 (5 bases). With 0 bases removed from V and 3 bases from J, the gap between germline ends came to 8 bases. Germline V gene sequence: CDR1 GTSNPN, CDR2 SVGIG (reference sequence). The CDR3 covers 13 residues. CDR3 coding DNA: TGTGCCTGGAGTGTTGGGGGAGACTATGGCTACACCTTC. It codes for CAWSVGGDYGYTF. Full variable domain (remainder filled in from reference TRBV30 and TRBJ1-2): SQTIHQWPATLVQPVGSPLSLECTVEGTSNPNLYWYRQAAGRGLQLLFYSVGIGQISSEVPQNLSASRPQDRQFILSSKKLLLSDSGFYLCAWSVGGDYGYTFGSGTRLTVV.

V gene TRBV11-2 combines with J gene TRBJ1-2; 9 bases map to TRBD1. Germline loops: CDR1 SGHAT, CDR2 FQNNGV. The CDR3 is made up of 14 amino acids. Germline trimming cut 5 bases from V and 7 bases from J; bases unmatched to any gene: 8. CDR3 bases: TGTGCCAGCAGCCCAACAGGGGGCTCTTTTGGCTACACCTTC. Encoded protein: CASSPTGGSFGYTF.

This clone has a single count. Other DNA sequences in this sample translate to the same CDR3. The chain joins TRBV4-1 to TRBJ2-1; 12 bases are a match to TRBD2. V dropped 4 bases and J dropped 2; count of bases not matched to a gene: 3. This CDR3 is 16 amino acids long. The V gene's germline CDR1 is MGHRA and CDR2 YSYEKL. CDR3 in DNA: TGCGCCAGCAGCCTTCGGACTAGCGGGACCTACAATGAGCAGTTCTTC. Its translation: CASSLRTSGTYNEQFF.

This chain joins TRBV7-9 and TRBJ2-1, with 8 bases that match TRBD2. Germline lookup yields CDR1 SEHNR and CDR2 FQNEAQ (reference sequence). V shed 4 bases and J 4 bases; nucleotides not matched to a gene: 9. This CDR3 spans 16 amino acids. The CDR3 is CASSSSSGSEYNEQFF. CDR3 bases: TGTGCCAGCAGCTCCTCAAGCGGGAGCGAGTACAATGAGCAGTTCTTC. The full variable domain, in which reference TRBV7-9 and TRBJ2-1 provide the parts outside the CDR3, is DTGVSQNPRHKITKRGQNVTFRCDPISEHNRLYWYRQTLGQGPEFLTYFQNEAQLEKSRLLSDRFSAERPKGSFSTLEIQRTEQGDSAMYLCASSSSSGSEYNEQFFGPGTRLTVL.

The CDR3 region is CSAEYEQYF. CDR3 DNA sequence: TGCAGTGCTGAATACGAGCAGTACTTC. This chain links TRBV20-1 with TRBJ2-7; D call uncertain. With 5 bases removed from V and 4 bases from J, the gap between germline ends came to 3 bases. The CDR3 totals 9 residues. From germline, CDR1 is DFQATT and CDR2 SNEGSKA (reference sequence).

The chain is built from TRBV4-1 and TRBJ2-3; 8 bases are shared with TRBD1. V lost 0 bases to trimming and J lost 6 bases; unmatched junction nucleotides: 5. CDR1 and CDR2 (germline): MGHRA, YSYEKL. This CDR3 has 15 residues. CDR3 protein: CASSQDPQGADTQYF. In DNA, the CDR3 is TGCGCCAGCAGCCAAGACCCCCAGGGGGCGGATACGCAGTATTTT.

CDR3 loop: CASNTGGGHGYTF. Here the CDR3 DNA reads TGTGCCAGCAATACAGGGGGCGGACATGGCTACACCTTC. The chain recombines TRBV27 with TRBJ1-2; 9 bases are shared with TRBD1. Germline V gives CDR1 MNHEY, CDR2 SMNVEV (reference sequence). CDR3 size: 13 residues. The J segment lost 6 bases and the V segment lost 7 bases, leaving 6 bases of the junction unmatched.

The chain carries TRBV4-2 and TRBJ1-2; 7 positions match TRBD1. The CDR3 has 14 amino acids. Germline CDR1 and CDR2: LGHNA and YNFKEQ. With V trimmed by 4 bases and J by 3 bases, 5 bases remained unmatched. CDR3 loop: CASSPTGVHYGYTF. As DNA, the CDR3 is TGTGCCAGCAGCCCCACAGGGGTTCACTATGGCTACACCTTC.